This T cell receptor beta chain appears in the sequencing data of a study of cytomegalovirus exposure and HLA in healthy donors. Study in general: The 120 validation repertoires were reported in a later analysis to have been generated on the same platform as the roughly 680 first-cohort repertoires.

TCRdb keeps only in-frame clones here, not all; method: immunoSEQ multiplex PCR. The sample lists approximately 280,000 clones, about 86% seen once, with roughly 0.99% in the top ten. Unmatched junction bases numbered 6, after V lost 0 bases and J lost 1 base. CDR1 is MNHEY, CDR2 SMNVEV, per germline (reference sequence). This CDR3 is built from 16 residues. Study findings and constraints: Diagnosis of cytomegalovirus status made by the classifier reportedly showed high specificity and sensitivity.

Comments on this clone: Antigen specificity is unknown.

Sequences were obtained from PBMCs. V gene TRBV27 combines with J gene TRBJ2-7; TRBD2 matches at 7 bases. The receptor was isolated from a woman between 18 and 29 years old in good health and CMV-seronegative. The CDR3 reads CASSLSGGTISYEQYF. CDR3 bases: TGTGCCAGCAGTTTATCAGGAGGGACTATTTCCTACGAGCAGTACTTC.